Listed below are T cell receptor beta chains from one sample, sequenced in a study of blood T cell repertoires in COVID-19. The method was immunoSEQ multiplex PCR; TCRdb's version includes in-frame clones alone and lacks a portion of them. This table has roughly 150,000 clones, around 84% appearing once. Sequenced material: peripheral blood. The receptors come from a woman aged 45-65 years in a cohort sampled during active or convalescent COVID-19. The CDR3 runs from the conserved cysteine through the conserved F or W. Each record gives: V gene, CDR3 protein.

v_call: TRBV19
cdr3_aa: CASSATGANYNEQFF

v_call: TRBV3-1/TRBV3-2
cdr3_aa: CASSQDVGGNYGYTF

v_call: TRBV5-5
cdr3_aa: CASSPEIRGFPYEQYF

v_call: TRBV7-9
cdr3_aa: CASSFRGDTDTQYF

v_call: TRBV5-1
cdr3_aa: CASLQGRDTDTQYF

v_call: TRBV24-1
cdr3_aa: CATRGSGGEPDTQYF

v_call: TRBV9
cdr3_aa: CASSVGDRVEYTQYF

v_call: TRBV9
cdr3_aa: CASSVNVAGGGKQFF

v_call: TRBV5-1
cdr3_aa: CASSAQPAGRAETQYF

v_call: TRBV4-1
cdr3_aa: CASSRTSGGRYQETQYF

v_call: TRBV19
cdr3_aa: CASSGERGSYEQYF

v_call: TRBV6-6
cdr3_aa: CASSDRGAYEQYF

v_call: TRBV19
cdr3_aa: CASSIRGSHSNQPQHF

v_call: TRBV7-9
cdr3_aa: CASSSRQLGGYTF

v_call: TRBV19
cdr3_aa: CASRTVQGRSTGELFF

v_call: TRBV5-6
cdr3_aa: CASRSGLLGNEQFF

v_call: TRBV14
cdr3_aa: CASSHQGNIQYF

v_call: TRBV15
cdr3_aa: CATSSRGYNEQFF

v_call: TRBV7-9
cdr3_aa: CASSLKARGSYEQYF

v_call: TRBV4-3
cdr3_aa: CASSQRADSSNTGELFF

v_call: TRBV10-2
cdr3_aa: CASSDTGFPYEQYF

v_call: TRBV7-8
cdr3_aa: CASSSNRGLSSYNSPLHF

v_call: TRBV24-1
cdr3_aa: CATSAGVGAGGSNYGYTF

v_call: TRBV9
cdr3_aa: CASSLQDRGTEAFF

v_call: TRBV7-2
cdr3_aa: CASSPQEGGGVEQYF

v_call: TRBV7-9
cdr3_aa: CASSSNDRPAEAFF

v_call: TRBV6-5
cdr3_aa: CASSHKYEQYF

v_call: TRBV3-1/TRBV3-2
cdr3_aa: CASSQGGGEYEQYF

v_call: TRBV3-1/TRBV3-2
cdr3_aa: CASSHSSGTGELFF

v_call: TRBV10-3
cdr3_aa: CAISEPPRKNEQYF

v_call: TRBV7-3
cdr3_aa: CASSLNGDSYGYTF

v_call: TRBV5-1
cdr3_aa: CASSLGDPQETQYF

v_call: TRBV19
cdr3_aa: CASSPSGGAADTQYF

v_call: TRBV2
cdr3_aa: CASSGYLGTSGYNEQFF

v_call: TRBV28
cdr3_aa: CASSLLTDTGELFF

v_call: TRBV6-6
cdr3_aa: CASRRQAVWTEAFF

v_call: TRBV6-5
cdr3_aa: CASSPLAGGTDTQYF

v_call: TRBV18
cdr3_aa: CASSPRGQGDEQYF

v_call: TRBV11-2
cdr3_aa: CASEGNSLVHF

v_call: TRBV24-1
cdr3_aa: CATSDGDRSLGNTIYF